This record covers a single TCR beta chain. Its antigen is unknown. Base qualities are not recorded, but no much larger clone differs from it by a single base. The sample is drawn from a study of blood T cell repertoires in COVID-19 (dated by TCRdb to the early 2020s). Looking at the study overall: Collaborator samples came from the United States, Italy and Spain and covered acute and convalescent phases of COVID-19. The material from the prospective study consisted of cDNA or gDNA derived from T cells, B-cell-depleted T cells, or PBMCs. Deeply sampled blood TCRbeta repertoires from subjects exposed to, actively infected with, or recovered from COVID-19 were included in the dataset. A freely available public database, intended as a resource for researchers studying the immune response to SARS-CoV-2, is where the repertoires were released. Samples came from the ongoing ImmuneRACE study (first 160 participants) plus 1,254 subjects from 6 global collaborators. Nearly every sample came with metadata listing a de-identified subject ID, COVID-19 status, age in years and sex. Where available, HLA class I and class II types were taken from metadata supplied by the sample provider and were not determined by assay-based typing. The full study reports these points: The amount of clinical and demographic metadata varied by source and participant and was provided uncurated.

From cysteine to phenylalanine, the CDR3 is 16 amino acids long. CDR3 DNA only is kept here, 48 bases in frame from base 1. V sheds 3 bases and J sheds 5 bases, leaving 19 bases between their ends. In the germline V gene, CDR1 corresponds to SGHAT and CDR2 to FQNNGV. TCRbeta CDR3 regions were amplified from genomic DNA using the immunoSEQ Assay, a bias-controlled multiplex PCR. As for the original processing: Within the assay, amplification of reference gene primers was used to estimate how many nucleated cells each sample contained. Sequence reads were collapsed and filtered to measure the absolute abundance of every unique TCRbeta CDR3 rearrangement. Productive Simpson clonality was computed per sample as the square root of Simpson's diversity index over productive rearrangements. TCRdb provides this immuneACCESS table in a form limited to in-frame rearrangements. Some clones are lacking; in checked studies, under half of them reflect an unresolved V gene, and why the rest are absent is not known. V and J calls and clone size are those listed in that table; D and trimming were worked out from the DNA. This sample holds 100,000 to 150,000 clones; around 87% were observed only once. The top ten hold about 2% of the sample.

Whole blood was collected in K2EDTA tubes by collaborating institutions according to the institutions' own protocols. Collaborator samples were shipped for TCRbeta analysis as frozen whole blood, isolated PBMCs, or DNA extracted from either sample type. The receptor comes from a man in his 70s with active COVID-19. Sequences were obtained from peripheral blood. The chain links TRBV11-2 with TRBJ2-5; no D gene can be assigned with confidence. The DNA sequence is given as TGTGCCAGCAGCTTCTCCACAGTGGTTAGTCTGGAGACCCAGTACTTC. Its protein product is CASSFSTVVSLETQYF.